Shown below are 12 T cell receptor beta chains from a single sample sequenced in a study of beta chain features in type 1 diabetes. The whole isolated RNA underwent reverse transcription, so sequencing captured expressed TCRB transcripts. The table came from immunoSEQ multiplex PCR; TCRdb's copy has only in-frame clones and leaves some out. Of 200,000 to 250,000 clones listed, around 9.6% are singletons. The sequenced material came from naive CD4+ T cells from blood. The origin of the receptors is a woman aged 18-29 years in good health.

The sample holds a few counts of this clone. This chain connects TRBV19 to TRBJ2-7, with D possibly matching TRBD1 (7 bases). Germline lookup yields CDR1 LNHDA and CDR2 SQIVND (reference sequence). V lost 2 bases and J lost 5, with 19 bases in between. This CDR3 region has 16 residues. The CDR3 here is CASSILGGTASHEQYF. CDR3 DNA: TGTGCCAGTAGTATATTAGGCGGGACAGCTTCCCACGAGCAGTACTTC. Together with reference TRBV19 and TRBJ2-7, the CDR3 gives the full variable domain: DGGITQSPKYLFRKEGQNVTLSCEQNLNHDAMYWYRQDPGQGLRLIYYSQIVNDFQKGDIAEGYSVSREKKESFPLTVTSAQKNPTAFYLCASSILGGTASHEQYFGPGTRLTVT.

The V and J genes are TRBV7-2 and TRBJ1-2; 9 positions match TRBD1. J was trimmed by 5 bases and V by 1 base; bases with no gene match: 5. The germline CDR1 and CDR2 sequences are SGHTA and FQGNSA. The CDR3 is 15 residues long. The CDR3 sequence: CASSLGSGTGYGYTF. The CDR3 bases are TGTGCCAGCAGCTTAGGGTCCGGGACAGGGTATGGCTACACCTTC.

The genes are TRBV30 and TRBJ2-5, with 14 nucleotides matching TRBD2. Germline V gives CDR1 GTSNPN, CDR2 SVGIG (reference sequence). The J segment lost 5 bases and the V segment lost 3 bases, leaving 5 bases of the junction unmatched. The CDR3 is 15 residues long. The CDR3 protein is CAWSRLAGGPETQYF. CDR3 DNA sequence: TGTGCCTGGAGCAGACTAGCGGGGGGGCCGGAGACCCAGTACTTC.

This clone has just a few counts. The gene calls are TRBV25-1 and TRBJ2-7; maybe TRBD1 (6 bases). The CDR3 consists of 13 residues. Germline CDR1 reads MGHDK; CDR2 reads SYGVNS. V lost 5 bases, J lost 4 bases, and 12 bases lay in between. CDR3 sequence (DNA): TGTGCCAGCAGTAGGGACATCAGTTACGAGCAGTACTTC. It yields the protein CASSRDISYEQYF.

This clone was counted a few times. The chain carries TRBV15 and TRBJ2-5, with 10 bases aligning to TRBD1. This CDR3 contains 15 residues. Trimming removed 5 bases from V and 4 bases from J; junction bases left unmatched: 7. Looked up from germline, CDR1 is LNHNV and CDR2 is YYDKDF (reference sequence). CDR3 sequence reads: CATSRDGQGGETQYF. The CDR3 DNA follows: TGTGCCACCAGCCGGGACGGACAGGGGGGAGAGACCCAGTACTTC.

This clone was observed a few times. The rearrangement joins TRBV6-5 to TRBJ2-5, with TRBD1 identical over 7 bases. The V gene end was trimmed by 6 bases and the J gene end by 1 base; junction bases not matched to a gene: 2. The germline V gene has CDR1 MNHEY and CDR2 SVGAGI. The CDR3 loop spans 13 amino acids. This CDR3 is CASSRTGQETQYF. In DNA form, the CDR3 reads TGTGCCAGCAGCAGGACAGGCCAAGAGACCCAGTACTTC.

This chain links TRBV2 with TRBJ2-5, with 8 bases matching TRBD2. The V segment lost 2 bases and the J segment 5 bases; nucleotides outside the gene matches: 7. CDR3 length: 15 residues. Germline-derived CDR1 and CDR2 are SNHLY and FYNNEI. CDR3: CASSEQWTGGETQYF. CDR3 DNA sequence: TGTGCCAGCAGTGAACAGTGGACGGGGGGGGAGACCCAGTACTTC.

This clone has more than one count but fewer than ten. The V gene is TRBV5-4, the J gene TRBJ2-1, with 7 bases that match TRBD2. The CDR3 runs 15 residues. V lost 0 bases to trimming and J lost 7 bases; unmatched junction nucleotides: 7. Germline values: CDR1 SGHNT, CDR2 YYREEE (reference sequence). The DNA for the CDR3 is TGTGCCAGCAGCTTGGGGGGGGGAGGCCCGAATGAGCAGTTCTTC. It specifies CASSLGGGGPNEQFF.

The chain couples TRBV29-1 to TRBJ1-4; D not certain. The germline V and J ends were trimmed by 6 bases and 4 bases, with 18 bases remaining between them. The CDR3 covers 15 residues. Germline lookup yields CDR1 SQVTM and CDR2 ANQGSEA. Here the CDR3 DNA reads TGCAGCGTCGCCCGTCCGGAAGGACTTAATGAAAAACTGTTTTTT. The encoded protein is CSVARPEGLNEKLFF.

This clone was counted many times. The rearrangement uses TRBV5-6 and TRBJ2-5, with D possibly TRBD2 on 5 matching bases. The germline V gene encodes CDR1 SGHDT and CDR2 YYEEEE. There are 12 residues in the CDR3. V lost 2 bases, J lost 5 bases, and 7 bases lay in between. The CDR3 region has the DNA TGTGCCAGCAGCTTCACGGGGGAGACCCAGTACTTC. This encodes CASSFTGETQYF.

This clone was found a few times. This chain links TRBV7-9 with TRBJ2-5; D might be TRBD2 (6 bases). The V end was cut by 5 bases, the J end by 6 bases, with 25 bases between. Germline values: CDR1 SEHNR, CDR2 FQNEAQ (reference sequence). The CDR3 runs to 17 residues. This chain's CDR3 is CASSPGVTSSSLKTQYF. CDR3 DNA sequence: TGTGCCAGCAGCCCCGGCGTCACTAGCTCCTCTTTAAAGACCCAGTACTTC.

This clone has just a few counts. The V and J genes are TRBV19 and TRBJ2-6, with 8 bases matching TRBD1. Trimming removed 5 bases from V and 0 bases from J; junction bases left unmatched: 9. This CDR3 has 18 amino acids. Germline CDR1 LNHDA, CDR2 SQIVND (reference sequence). The CDR3 DNA is TGTGCCAGTAGTTTCAGACAGGGGATCCTCTCTGGGGCCAACGTCCTGACTTTC. Protein: CASSFRQGILSGANVLTF.